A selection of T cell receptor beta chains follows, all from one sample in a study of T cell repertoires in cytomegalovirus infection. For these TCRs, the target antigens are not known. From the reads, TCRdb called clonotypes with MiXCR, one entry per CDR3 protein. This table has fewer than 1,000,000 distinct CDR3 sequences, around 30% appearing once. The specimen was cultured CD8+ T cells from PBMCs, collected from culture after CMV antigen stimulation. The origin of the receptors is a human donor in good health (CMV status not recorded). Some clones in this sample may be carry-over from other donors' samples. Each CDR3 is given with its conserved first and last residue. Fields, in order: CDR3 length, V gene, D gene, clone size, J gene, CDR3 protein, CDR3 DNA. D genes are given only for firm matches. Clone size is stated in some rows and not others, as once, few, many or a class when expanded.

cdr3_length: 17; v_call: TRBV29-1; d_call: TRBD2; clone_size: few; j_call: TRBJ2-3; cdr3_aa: CSVENTSGGQRVDTQYF; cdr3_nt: TGCAGCGTTGAAAATACTAGCGGGGGCCAGAGGGTAGATACGCAGTATTTT
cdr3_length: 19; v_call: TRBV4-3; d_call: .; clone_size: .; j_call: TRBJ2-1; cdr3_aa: CASSHSFIGGVIPYNEQFF; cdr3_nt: TGCGCCAGCAGCCACTCCTTTATCGGCGGGGTTATTCCTTACAATGAGCAGTTCTTC
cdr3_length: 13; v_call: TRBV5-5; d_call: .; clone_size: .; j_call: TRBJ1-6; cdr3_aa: CASSLESNSPLHF; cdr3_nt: TGTGCCAGCAGCTTGGAGTCAAATTCACCCCTCCACTTT
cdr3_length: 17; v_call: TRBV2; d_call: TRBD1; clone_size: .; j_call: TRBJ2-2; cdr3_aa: CATSSTGEVLVTGELFF; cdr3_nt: TGTGCCACCTCTTCCACAGGGGAAGTTTTAGTAACCGGGGAGCTGTTTTTT
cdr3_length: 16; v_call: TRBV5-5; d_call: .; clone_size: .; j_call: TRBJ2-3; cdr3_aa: CASSPRNRGETDTQYF; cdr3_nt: TGTGCCAGCAGCCCCAGGAACCGTGGGGAGACAGATACGCAGTATTTT
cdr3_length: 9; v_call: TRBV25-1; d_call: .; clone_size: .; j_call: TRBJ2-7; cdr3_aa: CASQDEEYF; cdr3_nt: TGTGCCAGCCAGGACGAGGAGTACTTC
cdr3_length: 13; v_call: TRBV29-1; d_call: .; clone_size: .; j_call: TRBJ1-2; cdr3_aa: CSVYGTAEGGYTF; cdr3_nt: TGCAGCGTTTACGGGACCGCTGAGGGTGGCTACACCTTC
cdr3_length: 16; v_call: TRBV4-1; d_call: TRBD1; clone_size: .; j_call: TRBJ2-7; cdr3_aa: CTSSPYLGQGAYEQYF; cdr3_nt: TGCACCAGCAGCCCTTACCTCGGACAGGGGGCCTACGAGCAGTACTTC
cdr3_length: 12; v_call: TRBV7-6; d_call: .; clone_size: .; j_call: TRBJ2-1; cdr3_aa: CASSSPTEEQFF; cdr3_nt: TGTGCCAGCTCCTCCCCGACGGAAGAGCAGTTCTTC
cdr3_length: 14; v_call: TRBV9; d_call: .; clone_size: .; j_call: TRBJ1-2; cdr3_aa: CASSAGPLPRGYTF; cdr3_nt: TGTGCCAGCAGCGCCGGGCCCCTACCTCGGGGCTACACCTTC
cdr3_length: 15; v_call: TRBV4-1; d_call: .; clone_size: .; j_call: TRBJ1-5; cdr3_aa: CASSQQTGSNQPQHF; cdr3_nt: TGCGCCAGCAGCCAACAGACCGGAAGCAATCAGCCCCAGCATTTT
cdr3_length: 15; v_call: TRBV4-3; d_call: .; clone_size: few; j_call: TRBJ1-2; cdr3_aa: CASSQEGDKTYGYTF; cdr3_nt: TGCGCCAGCAGCCAAGAGGGGGACAAGACTTATGGCTACACCTTC
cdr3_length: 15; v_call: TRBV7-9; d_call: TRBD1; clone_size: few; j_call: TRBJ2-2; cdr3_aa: CASSSRTGGSGELFF; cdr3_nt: TGTGCCAGCAGCAGTCGGACAGGGGGGTCCGGGGAGCTGTTTTTT
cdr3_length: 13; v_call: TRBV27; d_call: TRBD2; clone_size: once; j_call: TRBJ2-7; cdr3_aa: CANSLAVSYEQYF; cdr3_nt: TGTGCCAACAGTCTAGCGGTATCCTACGAGCAGTACTTC
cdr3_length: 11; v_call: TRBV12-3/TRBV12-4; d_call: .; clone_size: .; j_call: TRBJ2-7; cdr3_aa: CASSLMYEQYF; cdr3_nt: TGTGCCAGCAGTTTGATGTACGAGCAGTACTTC
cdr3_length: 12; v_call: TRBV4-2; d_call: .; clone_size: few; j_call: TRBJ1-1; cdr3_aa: CASSQAPWDAFF; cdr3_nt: TGTGCCAGCAGCCAAGCCCCCTGGGATGCTTTCTTT
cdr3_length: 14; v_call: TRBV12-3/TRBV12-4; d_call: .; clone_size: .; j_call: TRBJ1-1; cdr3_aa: CASSFSDRSTEAFF; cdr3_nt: TGTGCCAGCAGTTTTTCCGACAGATCCACTGAAGCTTTCTTT
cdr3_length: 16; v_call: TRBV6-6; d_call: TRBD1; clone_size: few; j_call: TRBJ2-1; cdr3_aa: CASSYSTQGAYNEQFF; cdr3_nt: TGTGCCAGCAGTTACTCAACCCAGGGGGCCTACAATGAGCAGTTCTTC